This entry features one TCR beta chain sequence. No antigen is known for it. This sample was taken from a study of cytomegalovirus exposure and HLA in healthy donors listed by TCRdb under 2017. For context, the study as a whole: In an earlier analysis of 587 of the donors, under 300 Gb of sequence data and some 120 million unique TCR beta sequences from about 179 million T cells were reported. An early release covering about 600 HLA-typed donors comprised roughly 300 gigabases of sequencing data and about 90 million unique TCR sequences. Of the 300 to 500 genotyped donors, approximately 80% were placed in the genetic ancestry cluster associated with self-reported Caucasian donors. The study aimed to test whether signatures of past pathogen exposure could be identified by cataloging public T cell receptors. The T cell repertoires of 550 to 850 subjects were profiled by immunosequencing and related to cytomegalovirus serostatus. In addition to the first cohort of approximately 650 subjects, a separate validation cohort of 130 or so different subjects was used. High-throughput TCR immunosequencing, statistical association of individual TCRs with disease status, and machine learning were combined to predict cytomegalovirus infection status. A later analysis re-analyzed previously published TCR beta repertoires from 650 to 800 donors and added high-resolution HLA genotyping to study TCR occurrence patterns. The later analysis used no new phenotypic data to find candidate immune exposures, relying instead on TCR beta sequences and their occurrence across donors. An earlier analysis of 587 of the donors applied high-throughput TCR beta sequencing to assess whether each TCR beta V gene segment acted as functional or pseudogenic. Donor age, sex, ethnicity and CMV serostatus were compiled alongside the repertoire data. In a later genetic analysis, genome-wide SNP genotypes for about three fifths of the roughly 670 donors were used, and that subset was treated as a discovery cohort. All discovery cohort repertoires had been generated using a single sequencing platform. Both class I and class II loci were covered by HLA typing, at four-digit resolution. The number of donors typed differed by locus, with roughly 620-630 for A, B, C, DRB1 and DQB1, 522 for DQA1, 600 to 610 for DPA1, and about 450 for DPB1. A handful of DR-DQ haplotypes were handled as single units for association and clustering because linkage in the cohort was strong. Across 398 genotyped donors of the cohort, an average of approximately 240,000 unique TCR beta nucleotide sequences per donor were sequenced, and roughly a sixth of those sequences were non-productive.

General conclusions and limits of the study: A later analysis reported that several top co-occurrence clusters appeared linked to parvovirus B19, influenza, CMV and Epstein-Barr virus. The 87-base-pair reads could not distinguish some IMGT-functional V segments, including TRBV6-2 and TRBV6-3, so those segments were excluded. An earlier analysis of roughly 570 of the donors showed that most TCR beta V segments appeared in productive rearrangements either about 87% or about 30% of the time, which broadly matched IMGT annotations. According to a later genetic analysis, donors in an Asian-associated ancestry cluster had fewer N-insertions in productive TCRs than the roughly 670-donor mean. The only immune exposure information available for the cohort was CMV serostatus. In a later genetic analysis, a missense DCLRE1C variant was associated with V-gene and J-gene trimming of TCR beta chains, and the association was replicated in an independent cohort. The classifier was reported to diagnose cytomegalovirus status with high specificity and sensitivity in both the original cohort and the validation cohort. In vitro tests confirmed that a few of the cytomegalovirus-associated TCR beta chains recognize cytomegalovirus antigens. When HLA alleles, especially DR and DQ, strongly co-occurred, TCR associations were difficult to assign to individual alleles. Presence/absence analyses assumed roughly uniform sequencing depth across donors, an assumption that may not hold. According to a later analysis, most CMV-associated TCR beta chains appeared to be HLA-restricted, and the HLA associations seemed to be driven largely by CMV exposure. The authors suggested that the approach could potentially be extended to other disease states and immunological phenotypes. Most TCR sequences were observed very rarely across donors, whereas some public TCRs were present in many individuals. HLA typing was unavailable for some donors at each locus, so association tests used only the typed subset. This cohort had only TCR beta chains sequenced, and the lack of alpha or paired-chain data limited which features could be detected. A further reported finding was that TCR beta sequences accurately predicted the HLA-A and HLA-B alleles for most subjects in the first cohort. A cluster of highly shared sequence variants was judged likely to be a technical artifact of the sequencing pipeline. The earlier analysis of approximately 540 of the donors excluded 15 to 20 rarely observed V segments, including chromosome 9 orphons, because counts were too low. The study listed over 150 TCR beta chains as associated with cytomegalovirus. In a later analysis, the rate of TCR association differed among HLA loci, with DRB1 alleles having the most associated TCRs and HLA-C alleles having the fewest. At a false discovery rate of 0.05, a later analysis linked about 17,000 TCR beta sequences to specific HLA alleles. Correlated functional status among segregating V segments might reflect linkage disequilibrium, but an unknown experimental factor could not be ruled out. Compared with equally common non-associated chains, HLA-associated TCR beta chains in a later analysis were more clonally expanded and had lower generation probabilities.

The cohort consisted of 650 to 850 healthy bone marrow donors. At the time of sampling, every cohort member was nominally healthy, though immune exposures that went unrecorded were likely present. The donor was CMV seropositive and belonged to the group of about 290 seropositive cohort members. A peripheral blood sample was collected from each donor, and TCR beta sequencing was performed on peripheral blood mononuclear cells. Genomic DNA was extracted from the blood cell samples with the Qiagen DNeasy Blood Extraction Kit. The protocol used for the library was the immunoSEQ multiplex PCR assay. A mixture of 60 forward primers for TCR Vbeta segments and 13 reverse primers for TCR Jbeta segments was used in the multiplex PCR. The CDR3 region of rearranged TCR beta genes was amplified from genomic DNA by a multiplex PCR assay. Amplified TCR beta libraries were sequenced as 87-base-pair reads on the Illumina HiSeq System. The authors processed their data as follows. A later analysis counted about 80 million unique TCR beta chains across the 666 repertoires, and roughly 9.9 million of these chains were shared by at least two donors. A nearest-neighbor algorithm error-corrected the raw reads and collapsed the reads into unique sequences, merging closely related sequences to remove PCR and sequencing errors. V, D and J gene segments were assigned by aligning CDR3 sequences to IMGT reference sequences. For a sequence to be retained, at least a six-nucleotide match to both a V gene segment and a J gene segment was required. A rearrangement was called productive if the CDR3 had no stop codons and remained in frame with V and J, and every other rearrangement was called non-productive. CDR3 was defined according to IMGT convention as the region running from the second conserved V-encoded cysteine to the conserved J-encoded phenylalanine. The earlier analysis of 500 to 600 of the donors excluded sequences that lacked an unambiguous match to a single V gene segment. An earlier analysis of 500 to 700 of the donors classified V segments as functional when productive rearrangements were above 56.7% and as segregating when the standard deviation between donors was above 5%. A statistical classification framework was built to diagnose cytomegalovirus status from the catalog of TCR beta chain sequences. V and J gene assignment, in a later analysis, came from comparing TCR nucleotide sequences with IMGT/GENE-DB human TR gene sequences. A later analysis assigned CDR3 sequences and most-parsimonious VDJ recombination scenarios with the TCRdist pipeline. A later analysis defined each TCR beta chain by its CDR3 amino acid sequence plus V-gene family, and excluded reads lacking a unique V-gene family. A later analysis removed several hundred highly shared, low-generation-probability nucleotide sequences to deal with suspected cross-contamination and a sequencing artifact. A later analysis calculated a clonal expansion index for each public chain from normalized within-repertoire ranks of inferred template counts. A later analysis computed generation probabilities with a VDJ recombination model fitted to out-of-frame rearrangements, and checked the results against IGoR. In a later analysis, TCR-TCR, TCR-HLA and TCR-CMV co-occurrence was scored with hypergeometric tests, and a repertoire-size bias correction was applied to TCR pairs. To estimate false discovery rates, a later analysis permuted the HLA or CMV assignments 20 times. In a later analysis, co-occurring TCRs were grouped with DBSCAN, and TCRdist sequence similarity was added when clustering was performed within HLA-allele-positive subsets. Repertoires with fewer than 30,000 or more than 120,000 public chains were left out of co-occurrence clustering, as were roughly five repertoires with anomalous nucleotide sharing. Drawn from immuneACCESS, this table holds only the in-frame rearrangements with V and J called that TCRdb kept. Clones are partly lost; checked studies trace under half to an unresolved V gene and leave the rest unexplained. Clonal size and the V and J genes are those of that table, whereas D and trimming came from the DNA. The sample table includes 49,000 or so clones. The biggest ten clones account for 20% to 30% of the sample.

Looking up the germline V gene yields CDR1 MGHDK and CDR2 SYGVNS. Its CDR3 holds 15 amino acids, cysteine through phenylalanine. The read is trimmed to its CDR3 DNA, 45 bases read in frame from base 1. The trim is 2 bases for V and 1 base for J, with a gap of 10 bases between the germline ends. The sequenced material came from PBMCs. This receptor was obtained from a man aged 40-49 years in good health and CMV-seropositive. The rearrangement joined TRBV25-1 to TRBJ2-3; the D region possibly corresponds to TRBD2 (5 bases align). The DNA sequence is as follows: TGTGCCAGCAGTGAAGGGGAGTATGGCACAGATACGCAGTATTTT. Protein translation: CASSEGEYGTDTQYF.